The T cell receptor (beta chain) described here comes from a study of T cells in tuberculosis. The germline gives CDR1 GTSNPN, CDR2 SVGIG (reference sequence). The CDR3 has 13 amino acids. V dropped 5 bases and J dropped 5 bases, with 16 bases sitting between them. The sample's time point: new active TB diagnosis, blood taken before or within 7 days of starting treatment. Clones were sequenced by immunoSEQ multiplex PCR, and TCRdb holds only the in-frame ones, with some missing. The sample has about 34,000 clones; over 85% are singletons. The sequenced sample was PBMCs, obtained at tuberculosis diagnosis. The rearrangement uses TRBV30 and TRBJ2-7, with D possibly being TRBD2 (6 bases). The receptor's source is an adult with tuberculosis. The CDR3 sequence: CAWARTERDEQYF. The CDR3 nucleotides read TGTGCCTGGGCCCGGACCGAGCGGGACGAGCAGTACTTC.